Below, 27 T cell receptor beta chains from the same sample are listed, as sequenced in a study of shared clonotypes between healthy human individuals. Profiled with immunoSEQ multiplex PCR; TCRdb holds only in-frame clones, not every one. The data contain approximately 2.3 million clones, approximately 95% of them seen just once; the ten biggest clones take up roughly 0.36%. The sample taken for sequencing was naive CD4+ T cells from PBMCs. The subset here: CD45RA+ positively selected. The origin of the receptors is a man aged 18 to 30 in good health. Some clones in this sample may be carry-over from other donors' samples.

The chain joins TRBV7-2 to TRBJ1-2; maybe TRBD1 (6 bases). The length of the CDR3 is 14 residues. V dropped 1 base and J dropped 6 bases, with 12 bases sitting between them. CDR1 is SGHTA, CDR2 FQGNSA, per germline. As DNA, the CDR3 is TGTGCCAGCAGCTTAGTACAGGGCAAGAATGGCTACACCTTC. Translated: CASSLVQGKNGYTF.

CDR3 in amino acids: CSVDGTSGAPPQFF. The CDR3 nucleotides read TGCAGCGTGGACGGGACTAGCGGAGCCCCACCCCAGTTCTTC. The gene calls are TRBV29-1 and TRBJ2-1, with TRBD2 matching 11 bases. V lost 6 bases, J lost 13 bases, and 14 bases stayed unmatched. This CDR3 contains 14 residues. CDR1 SQVTM and CDR2 ANQGSEA come from the germline V gene.

This clone was seen once. The V gene is TRBV7-3, the J gene TRBJ2-1; D unclear. V was clipped by 5 bases and J by 6 bases, with 11 bases between them. This CDR3 contains 13 residues. Germline values: CDR1 SGHTA, CDR2 FQGTGA. In nucleotides, the CDR3 is TGTGCCAGCAGCCCGCCCGCTAGCAATGAGCAGTTCTTC. Its protein product is CASSPPASNEQFF.

The gene calls are TRBV7-3 and TRBJ2-2; the match to TRBD2 covers 7 bases. J was trimmed by 1 base and V by 2 bases; bases with no gene match: 10. The germline V gene encodes CDR1 SGHTA and CDR2 FQGTGA. CDR3 length: 18 amino acids. The CDR3 DNA reads TGTGCCAGCAGCTTAGCATCCCCCGGGAGGTTGAACACCGGGGAGCTGTTTTTT. Its translation: CASSLASPGRLNTGELFF.

J is TRBJ2-1 and V is TRBV15; D may match TRBD1 or TRBD2 (5 bases each). Germline CDR1 is LNHNV and CDR2 is YYDKDF (reference sequence). Trimming removed 1 base from V and 9 bases from J, with 19 bases in between. CDR3 length: 16 amino acids. The DNA for the CDR3 is TGTGCCACCAGCAGAGGGGGCGCACCTAAGGGGAGTGAGCAGTTCTTC. This encodes CATSRGGAPKGSEQFF. The complete variable domain, with remaining parts taken from reference TRBV15 and TRBJ2-1, reads DAMVIQNPRYQVTQFGKPVTLSCSQTLNHNVMYWYQQKSSQAPKLLFHYYDKDFNNEADTPDNFQSRRPNTSFCFLDIRSPGLGDTAMYLCATSRGGAPKGSEQFFGPGTRLTVL.

The rearrangement uses TRBV7-8 and TRBJ1-2; D unclear. Trimming cost V 6 bases and J 4 bases, with 18 bases left between them. Per the germline V gene, CDR1 is SGHVS and CDR2 is FQNEAQ. There are 15 residues in the CDR3. CDR3 nucleotides: TGTGCCAGCAGTGGGGAGTACGAAATGCCCTATGGCTACACCTTC. Its protein is CASSGEYEMPYGYTF.

The chain carries TRBV27 and TRBJ1-2; no clear D. CDR3 size: 14 residues. Germline V lookup: CDR1 MNHEY, CDR2 SMNVEV (reference sequence). The V and J ends lost 6 bases and 6 bases respectively, with 17 bases between them. The CDR3: CASRSLGKGDGYTF. CDR3 nucleotide sequence: TGTGCCAGCAGATCCCTCGGGAAAGGCGATGGCTACACCTTC.

This sequence joins TRBV7-9 and TRBJ2-5; TRBD2 is a possible D gene (6 bases). The CDR3 sequence is 14 residues long. The V gene's germline CDR1 is SEHNR and CDR2 FQNEAQ (reference sequence). V was trimmed by 3 bases and J by 4 bases, leaving 12 bases between them. The CDR3 loop reads CASSFSSVRETQYF. The CDR3, as DNA: TGTGCCAGCAGCTTTTCTAGCGTTCGAGAGACCCAGTACTTC. Drawing the rest from reference TRBV7-9 and TRBJ2-5, the complete variable domain is DTGVSQNPRHKITKRGQNVTFRCDPISEHNRLYWYRQTLGQGPEFLTYFQNEAQLEKSRLLSDRFSAERPKGSFSTLEIQRTEQGDSAMYLCASSFSSVRETQYFGPGTRLLVL.

The genes are TRBV19 and TRBJ2-7; 10 bases are a match to TRBD1. The junction had 6 bases not matched to a gene; V was cut back by 4 bases and J by 0 bases. The CDR3 consists of 16 residues. Germline CDR1 reads LNHDA; CDR2 reads SQIVND (reference sequence). The CDR3 region is CASSTGRDRGSYEQYF. CDR3 in DNA: TGTGCCAGTAGTACCGGCCGGGACAGGGGCTCCTACGAGCAGTACTTC.

The J gene is TRBJ1-1, the V gene TRBV28; 10 nucleotides agree with TRBD1. The junction had 3 bases not matched to a gene; V was cut back by 5 bases and J by 3 bases. This CDR3 has 14 residues. Germline V CDR1 and CDR2: MDHEN, SYDVKM. CDR3 residues: CASSGGQGYTEAFF. CDR3 nucleotide sequence: TGTGCCAGCAGTGGGGGACAGGGGTACACTGAAGCTTTCTTT.

The chain links TRBV11-1 to TRBJ1-2; 9 bases agree with TRBD1. Losses at the gene ends were 5 bases for V and 7 bases for J; bases not matched to a gene: 11. CDR1 and CDR2 (germline): SGHAT, FQDESV (reference sequence). CDR3 length equals 15 residues. The CDR3 DNA sequence: TGTGCCAGCAGCCCTGGACAGGGGTGGGATGGTGGCTACACCTTC. Translated, it gives CASSPGQGWDGGYTF.

The chain has TRBV14 and TRBJ1-1; no definite D call. This CDR3 comprises 13 residues. Looked up from germline, CDR1 is SGHDN and CDR2 is FVKESK. The V end was cut by 0 bases, the J end by 11 bases, with 13 bases between. The CDR3 DNA is TGTGCCAGCAGCCAAGATTTGGGATCCGGGGCTTTCTTT. This gives the protein CASSQDLGSGAFF. The full variable domain, in which reference TRBV14 and TRBJ1-1 provide the parts outside the CDR3, is EAGVTQFPSHSVIEKGQTVTLRCDPISGHDNLYWYRRVMGKEIKFLLHFVKESKQDESGMPNNRFLAERTGGTYSTLKVQPAELEDSGVYFCASSQDLGSGAFFGQGTRLTVV.

The V and J genes are TRBV5-1 and TRBJ2-3; D possibly corresponds to TRBD2 (6 bases). The CDR3 consists of 15 residues. Germline values: CDR1 SGHRS, CDR2 YFSETQ. V gave up 3 bases and J gave up 4 bases, with 15 bases separating them. CDR3 DNA sequence: TGCGCCAGCAGCTGGGGGGTGGCCCTCCCAGATACGCAGTATTTT. Amino acid sequence: CASSWGVALPDTQYF. Together with reference TRBV5-1 and TRBJ2-3, the CDR3 gives the full variable domain: KAGVTQTPRYLIKTRGQQVTLSCSPISGHRSVSWYQQTPGQGLQFLFEYFSETQRNKGNFPGRFSGRQFSNSRSEMNVSTLELGDSALYLCASSWGVALPDTQYFGPGTRLTVL.

The chain employs TRBV7-2 and TRBJ1-1, with 10 positions matching TRBD1. Germline V gene sequence: CDR1 SGHTA, CDR2 FQGNSA. Trimming removed 4 bases from V and 5 bases from J; junction bases left unmatched: 7. The CDR3 has 15 amino acids. The CDR3 region has the DNA TGTGCCAGCAGCTCCCGGACAGGGGGTAAGACTGAAGCTTTCTTT. This codes for CASSSRTGGKTEAFF. Filled out from reference TRBV7-2 and TRBJ1-1, the complete variable domain reads GAGVSQSPSNKVTEKGKDVELRCDPISGHTALYWYRQSLGQGLEFLIYFQGNSAPDKSGLPSDRFSAERTGGSVSTLTIQRTQQEDSAVYLCASSSRTGGKTEAFFGQGTRLTVV.

The table lists this clone with a count of one. The chain links TRBV18 to TRBJ2-1; a possible D gene is TRBD1 (6 bases). Trimming removed 4 bases from V and 2 bases from J, with 12 bases in between. The CDR3 totals 15 residues. Germline lookup yields CDR1 KGHSH and CDR2 LQKENI. The CDR3 bases are TGTGCCAGCTCACGCCTGACAGGTACCTACAATGAGCAGTTCTTC. Translation: CASSRLTGTYNEQFF.

The genes are TRBV19 and TRBJ2-7; TRBD1 matches at 12 bases. The ends lost 5 bases at V and 2 bases at J; junction bases unmatched: 4. Germline values: CDR1 LNHDA, CDR2 SQIVND (reference sequence). The CDR3 extends over 15 amino acids. CDR3 loop: CASSAGQGAAYEQYF. The CDR3 bases are TGTGCCAGTAGTGCGGGACAGGGGGCTGCCTACGAGCAGTACTTC.

The CDR3 spells CASSPGSGEARWGTQYF. As DNA, the CDR3 is TGTGCCAGCAGCCCGGGGTCTGGGGAGGCCCGGTGGGGGACCCAGTACTTC. V and J are TRBV5-4 and TRBJ2-5, with a weak D call TRBD2 (6 bases). Germline assignment: CDR1 SGHNT and CDR2 YYREEE (reference sequence). The CDR3 totals 17 residues. V lost 4 bases, J lost 7 bases, and 26 bases lay in between. Combining the CDR3 with reference TRBV5-4 and TRBJ2-5 gives the whole variable domain ETGVTQSPTHLIKTRGQQVTLRCSSQSGHNTVSWYQQALGQGPQFIFQYYREEENGRGNFPPRFSGLQFPNYSSELNVNALELDDSALYLCASSPGSGEARWGTQYFGPGTRLLVL.

In its sample, this clone was seen once. V is TRBV6-1 and J is TRBJ2-2; perhaps TRBD2 as D (6 bases). Germline lookup yields CDR1 MNHNS and CDR2 SASEGT. This CDR3 spans 15 amino acids. V dropped 2 bases and J dropped 8 bases, with 15 bases sitting between them. The DNA of the CDR3 is TGTGCCAGCAGTGAATCCGGGAGTGCAACGGGGGAGCTGTTTTTT. Translated, it gives CASSESGSATGELFF.

As DNA, the CDR3 is TGTGCCAGCAGTTCTCTCCCTCCTAACGGGGAGAGGAGCAGCTACACCTTC. Its translation: CASSSLPPNGERSSYTF. The chain uses TRBV28 and TRBJ1-2; no reliable D call. The germline V and J ends were trimmed by 4 bases and 9 bases, with 27 bases remaining between them. CDR3 length: 17 residues. Germline V gene data show CDR1 as MDHEN and CDR2 as SYDVKM.

CDR3 region: CASSFSPGQGIDEQYF. The CDR3 DNA follows: TGCGCCAGCAGCTTCTCCCCGGGACAGGGAATCGACGAGCAGTACTTC. This chain uses TRBV5-1 with TRBJ2-7, with 9 bases that match TRBD1. Germline CDR1 SGHRS, CDR2 YFSETQ. The CDR3 runs 16 residues. Losses at the gene ends were 2 bases for V and 5 bases for J; bases not matched to a gene: 11.

This chain uses TRBV11-1 with TRBJ1-4; tentative D call: TRBD1 (5 bases). The CDR3 consists of 16 residues. Germline CDR1 reads SGHAT; CDR2 reads FQDESV (reference sequence). V shed 3 bases and J shed 4 bases, with 15 bases lying between them. The CDR3 spells CASSFSSRQYNEKLFF. As DNA, the CDR3 is TGTGCCAGCAGCTTCAGTTCACGACAGTATAATGAAAAACTGTTTTTT.

With regard to this clone: The junction departs from the called germline gene at one end, perhaps through a read error. The rearrangement uses TRBV6-5 and TRBJ2-7; the D gene is possibly TRBD2 (5 bases). The CDR3 consists of 11 residues. Germline V gene sequence: CDR1 MNHEY, CDR2 SVGAGI. The CDR3 loop reads CASRDSDEQYF. CDR3 coding DNA: TGTGCCAGCAGGGACTCCGACGAGCAGTACTTC.

The V and J genes are TRBV19 and TRBJ1-4, with a tentative D call TRBD1 (5 bases). Germline lookup yields CDR1 LNHDA and CDR2 SQIVND (reference sequence). The CDR3 extends over 17 amino acids. The V end was cut by 0 bases, the J end by 3 bases, with 14 bases between. CDR3: CASSIDRRRDSNEKLFF. The CDR3 DNA reads TGTGCCAGTAGTATAGACCGTAGACGGGACTCTAATGAAAAACTGTTTTTT.

This rearrangement joins TRBV19 to TRBJ2-7; perhaps TRBD1 as D (7 bases). This CDR3 region has 16 residues. Germline CDR1 LNHDA, CDR2 SQIVND (reference sequence). V was trimmed by 5 bases and J by 2 bases, leaving 19 bases between them. The CDR3 DNA is TGTGCCAGTAGTTTCCGACCCGCGGGACAGCCCTACGAGCAGTACTTC. The encoded protein is CASSFRPAGQPYEQYF.

The chain is built from TRBV9 and TRBJ1-1; D is undetermined. CDR3 length: 14 residues. Germline values: CDR1 SGDLS, CDR2 YYNGEE. V was cut by 3 bases and J by 1 base, with 10 bases left in between. The CDR3 reads CASSASSGNTEAFF. The CDR3 nucleotides are TGTGCCAGCAGCGCCTCTTCAGGGAACACTGAAGCTTTCTTT.

A few counts support this clone. Different DNA sequences within this sample yield the same CDR3. The chain uses TRBV6-5 and TRBJ1-1; TRBD1 is a possible D gene (5 bases). The V gene lost 2 bases and the J gene lost 4 bases, with 8 bases spanning the gap. The CDR3 totals 13 residues. Per the germline V gene, CDR1 is MNHEY and CDR2 is SVGAGI. In nucleotides, the CDR3 is TGTGCCAGCAGTTACGTGGGGGGCACTGAAGCTTTCTTT. Protein product: CASSYVGGTEAFF.

The V gene is TRBV7-8, the J gene TRBJ2-2; D is uncertain. V was shortened by 6 bases and J by 2 bases, with 16 bases between the two germline ends. The CDR3 has 16 residues. Germline CDR1 reads SGHVS; CDR2 reads FQNEAQ. CDR3 amino acids: CASRGLTAANTGELFF. For the CDR3, the DNA is TGTGCCAGCAGGGGCCTAACTGCTGCAAACACCGGGGAGCTGTTTTTT.